The clone carrying this TCR beta chain was counted at least ten times. The target antigen is unknown. TCRdb passed the RT-PCR reads through MiXCR, listing each CDR3 protein once. The table includes roughly 500,000 distinct CDR3 sequences, 15% to 20% detected once. This sample was included in a study of response to subunit inactivated influenza vaccine. Study results and caveats: The authors offered the suggestion that each seasonal influenza vaccination recruits few new T cells.

V was shortened by 0 bases and J by 6 bases, with 11 bases between the two germline ends. The CDR3 has 14 amino acids. The V gene's germline CDR1 is LGHNA and CDR2 YSLEER. This TCR derives from a man in his fifties or sixties who received an inactivated influenza vaccine. The starting material was CD4+ T cells sorted from PBMCs, obtained around 2 years after vaccination. V and J are TRBV4-3 and TRBJ1-2; perhaps TRBD1 as D (5 bases). The CDR3 loop reads CASSQDHRSNGYTF. CDR3 DNA: TGCGCCAGCAGCCAAGATCACAGGTCTAATGGCTACACCTTC.